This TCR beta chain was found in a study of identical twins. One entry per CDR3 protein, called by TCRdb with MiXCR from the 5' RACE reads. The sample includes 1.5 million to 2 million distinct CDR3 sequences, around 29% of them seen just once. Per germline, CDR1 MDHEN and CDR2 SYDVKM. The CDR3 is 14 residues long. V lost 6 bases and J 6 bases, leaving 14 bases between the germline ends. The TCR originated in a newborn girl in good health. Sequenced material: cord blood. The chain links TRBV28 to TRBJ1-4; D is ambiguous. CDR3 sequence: CASRPDRADEKLFF. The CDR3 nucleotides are TGTGCCAGCAGACCGGACCGAGCTGATGAAAAACTGTTTTTT.